The 30 T cell receptor beta chains listed next were all sequenced from one sample in a study of glioma-infiltrating T cells. Amplification of TCR alpha and beta CDR3 regions from RNA used iRepertoire nested multiplex PCR. MiXCR, applied by TCRdb to the multiplex PCR reads, yields one record per CDR3 protein. This table has a few hundred thousand distinct CDR3 sequences, roughly two fifths appearing once. The sample consisted of glioma tissue, nonneoplastic brain tissue, or PBMCs (not recorded which). Receptor source: a human donor with low-grade glioma or glioblastoma, undergoing nonglioma brain surgery, or in good health (not recorded which).

Ten or more counts support this clonotype. V and J are TRBV27 and TRBJ1-6; D call uncertain. The germline V and J ends were trimmed by 0 bases and 5 bases, with 8 bases remaining between them. This CDR3 comprises 15 residues. Germline assignment: CDR1 MNHEY and CDR2 SMNVEV (reference sequence). Here the CDR3 DNA reads TGTGCCAGCAGTTTATCGATCAGCCATAATTCACCCCTCCACTTT. Amino acid sequence: CASSLSISHNSPLHF.

There are many counts of this clonotype. The J gene is TRBJ1-1, the V gene TRBV27, with D uncertain. CDR1 is MNHEY and CDR2 is SMNVEV in the germline V gene (reference sequence). The ends were cut back, 8 bases at V and 4 bases at J, with 11 bases in the middle. The CDR3 sequence is 12 residues long. CDR3 sequence (DNA): TGTGCCAGCTCCAGGTGGGGCACTGAAGCTTTCTTT. Translated: CASSRWGTEAFF.

The chain carries TRBV7-9 and TRBJ2-1; tentative D call: TRBD2 (5 bases). Germline V gene lookup returns CDR1 SEHNR and CDR2 FQNEAQ (reference sequence). This CDR3 is built from 18 residues. V lost 5 bases and J lost 7, with 27 bases in between. CDR3 in amino acids: CASSAKRRHSGSGNEQFF. The CDR3 coding sequence is TGTGCCAGCAGCGCAAAGCGGCGACACAGTGGCTCGGGAAATGAGCAGTTCTTC. Full variable domain (missing parts from reference TRBV7-9 and TRBJ2-1): DTGVSQNPRHKITKRGQNVTFRCDPISEHNRLYWYRQTLGQGPEFLTYFQNEAQLEKSRLLSDRFSAERPKGSFSTLEIQRTEQGDSAMYLCASSAKRRHSGSGNEQFFGPGTRLTVL.

This clonotype has ten or more counts. The V gene is TRBV6-2 or TRBV6-3, the J gene TRBJ2-7; 11 bases are shared with TRBD2. The germline gives CDR1 MNHEY, CDR2 SVGEGT. V was pared by 6 bases and J by 0 bases, with 4 bases of the junction left unmatched. The CDR3 has 15 amino acids. The CDR3 sequence: CASSDTSGGSYEQYF. The CDR3 DNA follows: TGTGCCAGCAGCGATACTAGCGGGGGCTCCTACGAGCAGTACTTC.

The V call is TRBV6-1, the J call TRBJ2-5; D uncertain. The CDR3 runs to 13 residues. CDR1 is MNHNS, CDR2 SASEGT, per germline. V lost 10 bases, J lost 5 bases, and 17 bases lay in between. The CDR3 here is CATAVVWGETQYF. The CDR3 DNA sequence: TGTGCCACCGCTGTCGTTTGGGGTGAGACCCAGTACTTC.

This chain joins TRBV28 and TRBJ1-1; D gene unclear. CDR1 and CDR2 from the germline V gene are MDHEN and SYDVKM. The length of the CDR3 is 14 residues. V was cut by 5 bases and J by 2 bases, with 12 bases left in between. The CDR3 protein is CASSGPWGNTEAFF. CDR3 nucleotide sequence: TGTGCCAGCAGTGGTCCGTGGGGAAACACTGAAGCTTTCTTT.

In this sample, this clonotype turned up many times. The rearrangement links TRBV27 to TRBJ2-3; perhaps TRBD2 as D (5 bases). Germline values: CDR1 MNHEY, CDR2 SMNVEV (reference sequence). Trimming removed 3 bases from V and 1 base from J, with 8 bases in between. The CDR3 is made up of 14 amino acids. The CDR3 DNA follows: TGTGCCAGCAGTTTGCGGGCAGGCACAGATACGCAGTATTTT. It yields the protein CASSLRAGTDTQYF.

There are a few counts of this clonotype. This chain joins TRBV4-1 and TRBJ1-2; D gene ambiguous. Germline CDR1 MGHRA, CDR2 YSYEKL. The V and J ends lost 4 bases and 5 bases respectively, with 11 bases between them. CDR3 size: 13 residues. This CDR3 is CASSPGRSYGYTF. The CDR3 DNA sequence: TGCGCCAGCAGCCCCGGGAGGAGTTATGGCTACACCTTC.

The chain recombines TRBV5-8 with TRBJ2-5; 7 bases map to TRBD2. From germline, CDR1 is SGHTS and CDR2 YDEGEE. After removal of 3 bases from V and 4 bases from J, the junction contained 12 bases not matched to a gene. The CDR3 loop spans 16 amino acids. The CDR3 is CASSSSGVAGGETQYF. CDR3 sequence (DNA): TGTGCCAGCAGCTCATCTGGGGTAGCGGGTGGAGAGACCCAGTACTTC.

V gene TRBV3-1 combines with J gene TRBJ2-5; 8 bases map to TRBD2. The CDR3 is made up of 14 amino acids. Germline V gene sequence: CDR1 LGHDT, CDR2 YNNKEL (reference sequence). The V segment lost 5 bases and the J segment 4 bases; nucleotides outside the gene matches: 6. CDR3 protein: CASSTSGRVETQYF. DNA of the CDR3: TGTGCCAGCAGCACAAGCGGGAGAGTAGAGACCCAGTACTTC.

For this clonotype: One junction end does not reproduce the germline sequence, and a read error may be involved. The chain employs TRBV20-1 and TRBJ2-7; TRBD2 matches at 11 bases. From germline, CDR1 is DFQATT and CDR2 SNEGSKA (reference sequence). This CDR3 has 14 residues. CDR3 in amino acids: CSARGGTSGYKQYF. CDR3 bases: TGCAGTGCCCGGGGTGGGACTAGCGGCTACAAGCAGTACTTC.

V gene TRBV12-5 combines with J gene TRBJ2-1; TRBD1 is a possible D gene (6 bases). The CDR3 contains 14 residues. Germline loops: CDR1 LGHNT, CDR2 FRNRAP. V gave up 3 bases and J gave up 4 bases, with 10 bases separating them. Written as DNA, the CDR3 is TGTGCTAGTGGTTTAGACGGGACATACAATGAGCAGTTCTTC. Protein sequence: CASGLDGTYNEQFF. The full variable domain, with the rest looked up from reference TRBV12-5 and TRBJ2-1, is DARVTQTPRHKVTEMGQEVTMRCQPILGHNTVFWYRQTMMQGLELLAYFRNRAPLDDSGMPKDRFSAEMPDATLATLKIQPSEPRDSAVYFCASGLDGTYNEQFFGPGTRLTVL.

The rearrangement joins TRBV19 to TRBJ2-3; TRBD1 agrees at 9 bases. This CDR3 is built from 17 residues. Germline CDR1 LNHDA, CDR2 SQIVND (reference sequence). Losses at the gene ends were 5 bases for V and 0 bases for J; bases not matched to a gene: 9. The CDR3 DNA reads TGTGCCAGTAGTGCCCACAGGGGGCGGGTCAGCACAGATACGCAGTATTTT. Its translation is CASSAHRGRVSTDTQYF.

The sample holds a few counts of this clonotype. The chain joins TRBV4-1 to TRBJ2-7, with a possible D match to TRBD2 (6 bases). The ends were cut back, 0 bases at V and 6 bases at J, with 9 bases in the middle. This CDR3 is 13 amino acids long. Germline CDR1 MGHRA, CDR2 YSYEKL. The chain's CDR3 is CASSQELRGEQYF. The CDR3 bases are TGCGCCAGCAGCCAAGAACTGCGGGGCGAGCAGTACTTC.

This clonotype appeared a few times. The genes are TRBV24-1 and TRBJ2-1, with 7 bases that match TRBD1. The germline V gene encodes CDR1 KGHDR and CDR2 SFDVKD. The CDR3 consists of 17 residues. After removal of 3 bases from V and 3 bases from J, the junction contained 10 bases not matched to a gene. The DNA for the CDR3 is TGTGCCACCAGTGATCCCAGACAGGGAACCATCTACAATGAGCAGTTCTTC. This translates into CATSDPRQGTIYNEQFF.

This clonotype was detected many times. The chain joins TRBV6-2 or TRBV6-3 to TRBJ2-7, with a possible D match to TRBD2 (5 bases). Germline assignment: CDR1 MNHEY and CDR2 SVGEGT. The CDR3 contains 14 residues. V was cut by 5 bases and J by 2 bases, with 13 bases left in between. The CDR3 sequence is CASSPVPGAYEQYF. CDR3 sequence (DNA): TGTGCCAGCAGTCCCGTCCCCGGGGCCTACGAGCAGTACTTC.

This clonotype appeared a few times. This rearrangement joins TRBV4-3 to TRBJ2-7; no reliable D call. The CDR3 runs 13 residues. Germline V gene data show CDR1 as LGHNA and CDR2 as YSLEER. Trimming took 0 bases from V and 2 from J, leaving 5 bases between them. The CDR3 region is CASSQELAYEQYF. The CDR3 DNA sequence: TGCGCCAGCAGCCAAGAGTTAGCCTACGAGCAGTACTTC.

This clonotype was picked up many times. The chain is built from TRBV20-1 and TRBJ2-3; 7 bases agree with TRBD1. The CDR3 runs to 13 residues. Germline V gene lookup returns CDR1 DFQATT and CDR2 SNEGSKA (reference sequence). The junction had 6 bases not matched to a gene; V was cut back by 7 bases and J by 2 bases. For the CDR3, the DNA is TGCAGTGTGACAGGGCCACTCACAGATACGCAGTATTTT. Translation: CSVTGPLTDTQYF.

In this sample, this clonotype turned up a few times. The chain uses TRBV20-1 and TRBJ1-2; possible D gene TRBD1, 5 bases. With 3 bases removed from V and 5 bases from J, the gap between germline ends came to 22 bases. The CDR3 totals 16 residues. The germline gives CDR1 DFQATT, CDR2 SNEGSKA (reference sequence). In DNA, the CDR3 is TGCAGTGCTAGGCCCTTAGCTGGGACGGTTACGTATGGCTACACCTTC. As protein: CSARPLAGTVTYGYTF.

The chain recombines TRBV20-1 with TRBJ2-2; D remains ambiguous. The V and J ends lost 3 bases and 4 bases respectively, with 12 bases between them. The CDR3 is 14 amino acids. The germline V gene has CDR1 DFQATT and CDR2 SNEGSKA (reference sequence). The CDR3 is CSASPVFGTGELFF. The CDR3 DNA is TGCAGTGCTAGTCCCGTGTTTGGCACCGGGGAGCTGTTTTTT.

The J gene is TRBJ2-3, the V gene TRBV6-1, with TRBD2 as a possible D gene (5 bases). This CDR3 has 13 residues. V dropped 7 bases and J dropped 3 bases, with 11 bases sitting between them. From germline, CDR1 is MNHNS and CDR2 SASEGT. The CDR3 DNA reads as TGTGCCAGCACCTTTCCGGGGACAGATACGCAGTATTTT. Its protein product is CASTFPGTDTQYF.

This clonotype was counted ten times or more. The V gene is TRBV28, the J gene TRBJ1-1; tentative D call: TRBD1 (5 bases). The CDR3 has 13 residues. Germline CDR1 reads MDHEN; CDR2 reads SYDVKM. Trimming took 3 bases from V and 4 from J, leaving 9 bases between them. The CDR3 reads CASSFQGITEAFF. CDR3 nucleotide sequence: TGTGCCAGCAGTTTTCAGGGAATCACTGAAGCTTTCTTT.

V usage is TRBV28 and J usage is TRBJ2-7; a weak D match, TRBD1 (6 bases). This CDR3 is built from 15 residues. The germline V gene encodes CDR1 MDHEN and CDR2 SYDVKM. Trimming took off 5 bases at V and 0 bases at J, with 14 bases between the two ends. The CDR3 sequence: CASSPLGQSSYEQYF. DNA of the CDR3: TGTGCCAGCAGTCCACTCGGACAGAGCTCCTACGAGCAGTACTTC.

This sequence joins TRBV7-8 and TRBJ2-1, with 7 positions matching TRBD1. V was pared by 4 bases and J by 4 bases, with 7 bases of the junction left unmatched. Germline V gives CDR1 SGHVS, CDR2 FQNEAQ. CDR3 length equals 15 residues. CDR3 DNA: TGTGCCAGCAGCTCCCGGGACAGTATTTACAATGAGCAGTTCTTC. This translates into CASSSRDSIYNEQFF.

This clonotype showed up just a few times. As DNA, the CDR3 is TGTGCCAGCAGCCAAGGGGCCAGGGGGCTCACAGATACGCAGTATTTT. It translates to CASSQGARGLTDTQYF. This chain uses TRBV4-2 with TRBJ2-3; 8 positions match TRBD1. The J segment lost 2 bases and the V segment lost 1 base, leaving 5 bases of the junction unmatched. The CDR3 extends over 16 amino acids. In germline, CDR1 is LGHNA, CDR2 YNFKEQ.

The table lists this clonotype with a few counts. J is TRBJ1-2 and V is TRBV24-1; D is uncertain. The V gene lost 3 bases and the J gene lost 3 bases, with 16 bases spanning the gap. Looked up from germline, CDR1 is KGHDR and CDR2 is SFDVKD. The CDR3 has 16 amino acids. CDR3 coding DNA: TGTGCCACCAGTGATCCTTCGGGAGACAACGACTATGGCTACACCTTC. It encodes CATSDPSGDNDYGYTF.

The rearrangement joins TRBV20-1 to TRBJ2-7, with 7 bases that match TRBD2. Germline V CDR1 and CDR2: DFQATT, SNEGSKA (reference sequence). J was trimmed by 6 bases and V by 3 bases; bases with no gene match: 14. The CDR3 covers 15 residues. The CDR3 spells CSASLPSGFSSEQYF. In DNA, the CDR3 is TGCAGTGCTAGTCTGCCTAGCGGTTTCTCGTCCGAGCAGTACTTC.

A note on this clonotype: This may arise from a read error, as a much more abundant clone is one base away. The chain uses TRBV6-9 and TRBJ1-5; D possibly corresponds to TRBD1 (5 bases). The germline V and J ends were trimmed by 7 bases and 7 bases, with 17 bases remaining between them. Germline V gene data show CDR1 as MNHGY and CDR2 as SVAAGI. CDR3 length: 14 amino acids. This chain's CDR3 is CASISPGDGQPQHF. CDR3 nucleotides: TGTGCCAGCATTTCCCCGGGGGACGGACAGCCCCAGCATTTT.

Of note for this clonotype: One base away lies a much larger clone, so this may be a sequencing read error. V usage is TRBV27 and J usage is TRBJ1-5; tentative D call: TRBD1 (6 bases). The V gene's germline CDR1 is MNHEY and CDR2 SMNVEV (reference sequence). The CDR3 contains 16 residues. V was trimmed by 7 bases and J by 0 bases, leaving 16 bases between them. CDR3 residues: CASNLGTSFSNQPQHF. As DNA, the CDR3 is TGTGCCAGCAACCTAGGGACATCCTTTAGCAATCAGCCCCAGCATTTT.

This clonotype appeared many times. The V call is TRBV7-2, the J call TRBJ2-3, with D unclear. The CDR3 is made up of 15 amino acids. Trimming took 2 bases from V and 2 from J, leaving 11 bases between them. CDR1 is SGHTA, CDR2 FQGNSA, per germline. Written as DNA, the CDR3 is TGTGCCAGCAGCTTATGGGTTGGAGCCACAGATACGCAGTATTTT. This codes for CASSLWVGATDTQYF.